Listed below are T cell receptor beta chains from one sample, sequenced in a study of T-cell reconstitution after alpha-beta-depleted transplantation in children. Each CDR3 protein gets one entry after TCRdb re-called the PCR reads with MiXCR. The table has 780,000 or so distinct CDR3 sequences, around 15% seen once. The specimen was PBMCs, mostly from graft donor cells, collected 360 days after TCRalphabeta/CD19-depleted stem cell transplant. The receptors derive from a male patient aged 10 to 17 who had a stem cell transplant for acute lymphoblastic leukemia, so the T cells may come from the graft donor. The CDR3 runs from the conserved cysteine through the conserved F or W. Fields, in order: CDR3 protein, clone size, CDR3 length, V gene, D gene, J gene. A D gene is named only where the DNA matches it firmly. A clone size is listed for some rows: how often the clone was seen (once, few, many), or a class if it is expanded.

CASSHHRDRGYEQYF	few	15	TRBV4-1	TRBD1	TRBJ2-7
CASSSPGLVNEQFF	-	14	TRBV27	TRBD2	TRBJ2-1
CASSLTASIYGYTF	few	14	TRBV12-3/TRBV12-4	-	TRBJ1-2
CASSPGRGGWPTEAFF	few	16	TRBV13	-	TRBJ1-1
CSERQGNYGYTF	-	12	TRBV20-1	-	TRBJ1-2
CSARGRRPNTEAFF	few	14	TRBV20-1	-	TRBJ1-1
CASSFYDRGPGELFF	few	15	TRBV5-6	-	TRBJ2-2
CASSLRDTFTYEQYF	-	15	TRBV12-3/TRBV12-4	-	TRBJ2-7
CASSLADPLWADTQYF	few	16	TRBV5-5	-	TRBJ2-3
CASSQDLGSGANVLTF	once	16	TRBV4-1	-	TRBJ2-6
CASSPGTTNRNIQYF	few	15	TRBV5-1	TRBD2	TRBJ2-4
CASSQDLESSYNEQFF	many	16	TRBV4-1	-	TRBJ2-1
CASSWGGDSGVYEQFF	few	16	TRBV7-9	TRBD2	TRBJ2-1
CASSLGPLAGITDTQYF	many	17	TRBV5-1	TRBD2	TRBJ2-3